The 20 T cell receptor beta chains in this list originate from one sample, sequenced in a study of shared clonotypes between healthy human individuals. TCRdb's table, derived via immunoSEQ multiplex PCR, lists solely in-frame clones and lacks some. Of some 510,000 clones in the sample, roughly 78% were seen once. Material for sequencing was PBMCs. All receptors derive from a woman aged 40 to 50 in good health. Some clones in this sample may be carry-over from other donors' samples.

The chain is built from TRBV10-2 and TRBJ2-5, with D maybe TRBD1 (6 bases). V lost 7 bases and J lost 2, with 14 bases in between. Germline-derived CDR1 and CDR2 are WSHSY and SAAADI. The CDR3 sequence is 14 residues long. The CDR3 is CASNSAGAQETQYF. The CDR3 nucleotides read TGCGCCAGCAACTCGGCAGGGGCTCAAGAGACCCAGTACTTC.

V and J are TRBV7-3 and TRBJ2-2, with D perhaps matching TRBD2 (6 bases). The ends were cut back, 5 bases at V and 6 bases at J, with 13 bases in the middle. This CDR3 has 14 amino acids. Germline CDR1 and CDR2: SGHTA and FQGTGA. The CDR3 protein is CASSPFSGAGELFF. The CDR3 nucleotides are TGTGCCAGCAGCCCGTTTAGCGGAGCCGGGGAGCTGTTTTTT.

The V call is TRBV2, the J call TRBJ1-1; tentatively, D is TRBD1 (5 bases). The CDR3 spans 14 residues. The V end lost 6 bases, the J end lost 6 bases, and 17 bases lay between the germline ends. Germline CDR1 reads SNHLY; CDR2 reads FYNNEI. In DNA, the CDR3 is TGTGCCAGCAGAGCGGTGGGGGGGTCTTCTGAAGCTTTCTTT. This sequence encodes CASRAVGGSSEAFF. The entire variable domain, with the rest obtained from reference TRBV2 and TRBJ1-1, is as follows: EPEVTQTPSHQVTQMGQEVILRCVPISNHLYFYWYRQILGQKVEFLVSFYNNEISEKSEIFDDQFSVERPDGSNFTLKIRSTKLEDSAMYFCASRAVGGSSEAFFGQGTRLTVV.

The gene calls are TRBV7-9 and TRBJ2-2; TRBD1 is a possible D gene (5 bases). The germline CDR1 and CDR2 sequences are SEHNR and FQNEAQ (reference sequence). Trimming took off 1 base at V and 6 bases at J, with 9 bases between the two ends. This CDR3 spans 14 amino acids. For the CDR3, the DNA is TGTGCCAGCAGCTTAGTTACAGGCCCCGGGGAGCTGTTTTTT. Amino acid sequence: CASSLVTGPGELFF.

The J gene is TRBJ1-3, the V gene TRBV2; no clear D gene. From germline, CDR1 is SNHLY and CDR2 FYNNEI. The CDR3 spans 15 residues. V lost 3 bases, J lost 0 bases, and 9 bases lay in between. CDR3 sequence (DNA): TGTGCCAGCAGTGAGGGCAGCCTCTCTGGAAACACCATATATTTT. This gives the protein CASSEGSLSGNTIYF. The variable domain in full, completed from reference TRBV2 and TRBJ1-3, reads EPEVTQTPSHQVTQMGQEVILRCVPISNHLYFYWYRQILGQKVEFLVSFYNNEISEKSEIFDDQFSVERPDGSNFTLKIRSTKLEDSAMYFCASSEGSLSGNTIYFGEGSWLTVV.

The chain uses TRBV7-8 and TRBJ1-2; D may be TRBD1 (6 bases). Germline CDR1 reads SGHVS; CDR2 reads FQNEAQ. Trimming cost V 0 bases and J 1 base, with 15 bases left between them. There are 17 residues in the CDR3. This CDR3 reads CASSLALGGTHNYGYTF. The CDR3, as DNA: TGTGCCAGCAGCTTAGCGCTAGGGGGGACTCATAACTATGGCTACACCTTC.

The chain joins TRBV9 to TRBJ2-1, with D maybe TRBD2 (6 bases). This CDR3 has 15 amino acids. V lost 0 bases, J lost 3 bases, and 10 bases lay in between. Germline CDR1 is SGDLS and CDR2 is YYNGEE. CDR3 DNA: TGTGCCAGCAGCGTAGTTGCGGGGCACTACAATGAGCAGTTCTTC. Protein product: CASSVVAGHYNEQFF.

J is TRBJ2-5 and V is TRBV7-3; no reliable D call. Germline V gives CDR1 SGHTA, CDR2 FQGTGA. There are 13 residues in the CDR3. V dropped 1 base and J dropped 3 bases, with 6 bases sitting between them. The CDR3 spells CASSLRREETQYF. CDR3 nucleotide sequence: TGTGCCAGCAGCTTAAGACGAGAAGAGACCCAGTACTTC.

The CDR3 DNA reads as TGTGCTAGTGGACAGGACGTCTACTACGAGCAGTACTTC. Translated: CASGQDVYYEQYF. The rearrangement links TRBV12-5 to TRBJ2-7, with D possibly TRBD1 on 5 matching bases. Trimming shortened V by 6 bases and J by 3 bases, and 12 bases separated the two germline ends. The CDR3 has 13 residues. Germline lookup yields CDR1 LGHNT and CDR2 FRNRAP.

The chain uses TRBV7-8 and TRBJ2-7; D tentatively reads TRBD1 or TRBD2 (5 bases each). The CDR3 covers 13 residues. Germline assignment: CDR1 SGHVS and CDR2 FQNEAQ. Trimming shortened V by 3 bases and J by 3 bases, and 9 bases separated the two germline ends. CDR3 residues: CASSFGARYEQYF. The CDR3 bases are TGTGCCAGCAGCTTCGGGGCACGCTACGAGCAGTACTTC.

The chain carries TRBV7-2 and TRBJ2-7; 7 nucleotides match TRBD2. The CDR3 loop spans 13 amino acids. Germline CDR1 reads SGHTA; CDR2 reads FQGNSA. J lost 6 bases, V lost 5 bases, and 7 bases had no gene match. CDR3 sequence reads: CASSPGLVIEQYF. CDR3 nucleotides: TGTGCCAGCAGCCCCGGACTAGTGATCGAGCAGTACTTC.

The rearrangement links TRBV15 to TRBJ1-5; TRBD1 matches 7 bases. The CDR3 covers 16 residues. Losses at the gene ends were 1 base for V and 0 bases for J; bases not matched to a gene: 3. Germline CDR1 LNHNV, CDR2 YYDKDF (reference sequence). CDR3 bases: TGTGCCACCAGCAGAGGACAGGGCTATAGCAATCAGCCCCAGCATTTT. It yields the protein CATSRGQGYSNQPQHF.

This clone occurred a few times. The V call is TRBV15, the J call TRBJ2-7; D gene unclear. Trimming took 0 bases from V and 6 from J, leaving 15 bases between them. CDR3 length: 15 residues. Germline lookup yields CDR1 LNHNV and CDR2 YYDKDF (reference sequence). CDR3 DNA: TGTGCCACCAGCAGAGATTCCGGCATGCCTGGCGAGCAGTACTTC. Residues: CATSRDSGMPGEQYF.

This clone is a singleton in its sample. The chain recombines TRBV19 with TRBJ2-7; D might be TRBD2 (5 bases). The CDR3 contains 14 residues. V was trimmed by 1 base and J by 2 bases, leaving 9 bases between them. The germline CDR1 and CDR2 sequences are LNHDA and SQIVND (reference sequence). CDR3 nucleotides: TGTGCCAGTAGTATAGGAGGGCGACCCTACGAGCAGTACTTC. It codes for CASSIGGRPYEQYF. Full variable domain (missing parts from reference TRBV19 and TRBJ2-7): DGGITQSPKYLFRKEGQNVTLSCEQNLNHDAMYWYRQDPGQGLRLIYYSQIVNDFQKGDIAEGYSVSREKKESFPLTVTSAQKNPTAFYLCASSIGGRPYEQYFGPGTRLTVT.

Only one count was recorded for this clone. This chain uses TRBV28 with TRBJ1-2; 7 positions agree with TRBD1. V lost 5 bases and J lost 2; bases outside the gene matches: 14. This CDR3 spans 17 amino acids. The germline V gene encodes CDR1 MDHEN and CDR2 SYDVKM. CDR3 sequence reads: CASSPPGQLGGNYGYTF. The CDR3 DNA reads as TGTGCCAGCAGTCCACCGGGACAGCTTGGGGGCAACTATGGCTACACCTTC.

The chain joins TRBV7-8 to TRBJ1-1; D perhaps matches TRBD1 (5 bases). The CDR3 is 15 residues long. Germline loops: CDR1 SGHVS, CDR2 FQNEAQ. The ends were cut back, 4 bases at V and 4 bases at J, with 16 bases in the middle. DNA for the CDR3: TGTGCCAGCAGCTCATTGGCGGGGCTGGCCACTGAAGCTTTCTTT. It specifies CASSSLAGLATEAFF.

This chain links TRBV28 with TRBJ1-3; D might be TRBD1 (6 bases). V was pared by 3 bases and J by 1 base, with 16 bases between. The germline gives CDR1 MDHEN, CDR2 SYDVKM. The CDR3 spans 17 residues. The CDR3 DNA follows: TGTGCCAGCAGTTTGAGTACAGGGTATTGGTCTGGAAACACCATATATTTT. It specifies CASSLSTGYWSGNTIYF.

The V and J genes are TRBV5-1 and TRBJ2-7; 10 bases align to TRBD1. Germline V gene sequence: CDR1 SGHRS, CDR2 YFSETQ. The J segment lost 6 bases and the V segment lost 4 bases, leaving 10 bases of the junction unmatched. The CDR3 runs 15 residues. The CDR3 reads CASSLTGTGVSEQYF. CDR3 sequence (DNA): TGCGCCAGCAGCCTAACCGGGACAGGGGTCTCCGAGCAGTACTTC. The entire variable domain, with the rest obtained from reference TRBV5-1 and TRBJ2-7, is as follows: KAGVTQTPRYLIKTRGQQVTLSCSPISGHRSVSWYQQTPGQGLQFLFEYFSETQRNKGNFPGRFSGRQFSNSRSEMNVSTLELGDSALYLCASSLTGTGVSEQYFGPGTRLTVT.

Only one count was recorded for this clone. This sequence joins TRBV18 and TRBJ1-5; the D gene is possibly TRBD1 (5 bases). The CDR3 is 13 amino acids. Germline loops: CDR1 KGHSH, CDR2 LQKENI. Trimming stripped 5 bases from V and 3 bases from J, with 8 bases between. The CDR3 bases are TGTGCCAGCTCAATACAGGACAATCAGCCCCAGCATTTT. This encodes CASSIQDNQPQHF.

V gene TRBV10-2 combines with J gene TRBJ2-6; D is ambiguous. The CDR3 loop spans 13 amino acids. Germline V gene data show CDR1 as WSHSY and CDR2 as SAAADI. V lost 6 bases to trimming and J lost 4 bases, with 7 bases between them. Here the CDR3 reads CASRGAGANVLTF. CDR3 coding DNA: TGCGCCAGCAGAGGCGCCGGGGCCAACGTCCTGACTTTC.